This TCR beta chain stems from a study of cytomegalovirus exposure and HLA in healthy donors. The CDR3 spans 16 residues. CDR1 is MGHRA and CDR2 is YSYEKL in the germline V gene. V shed 1 base, J shed 6 bases, and the junction held 6 bases outside the gene matches. The study ran its PCR with 60 Vbeta and 13 Jbeta primers. Using immunoSEQ multiplex PCR, the repertoire was profiled, and TCRdb retains in-frame clones only, with some absent. The repertoire holds 140,000 or so clones, with around 85% as singletons. Donors in the study were healthy people who gave bone marrow. Sequenced: PBMCs. The chain has TRBV4-1 and TRBJ1-6, with 7 bases lining up with TRBD1. The TCR originated in a woman aged 25-40 years in good health and CMV-seronegative. The DNA for the CDR3 is TGCGCCAGCAGCCAAGTTTTCCGGGACAGTAATTCACCCCTCCACTTT. Protein product: CASSQVFRDSNSPLHF.